The 10 T cell receptor beta chains listed next were all sequenced from one sample in a study of OX40 agonist ivuxolimab in advanced cancers. The assay was immunoSEQ multiplex PCR, and TCRdb's table has in-frame clones only and misses some. The data show 70,000 or so clones, roughly nine tenths seen once. The sequencing here drew on CD4+ or CD8+ T cells sorted from blood, taken in a trial of the OX40 agonist ivuxolimab. The receptor source for this set is an adult with an advanced solid tumor such as melanoma, head and neck, liver or kidney cancer.

J is TRBJ2-5 and V is TRBV2; 9 bases line up with TRBD2. Germline V gene data show CDR1 as SNHLY and CDR2 as FYNNEI. This CDR3 has 15 residues. The junction had 10 bases not matched to a gene; V was cut back by 7 bases and J by 4 bases. The CDR3 reads CASTYRLAGRETQYF. The DNA of the CDR3 is TGTGCCAGCACTTATCGGCTAGCGGGAAGAGAGACCCAGTACTTC.

The genes are TRBV5-1 and TRBJ2-3; 12 nucleotides match TRBD2. V lost 3 bases to trimming and J lost 5 bases; unmatched junction nucleotides: 16. Germline lookup yields CDR1 SGHRS and CDR2 YFSETQ. There are 19 residues in the CDR3. The CDR3 region is CASSSAPQVLAGGGDTQYF. In nucleotides, the CDR3 is TGCGCCAGCAGCTCAGCCCCCCAAGTACTAGCGGGAGGTGGAGATACGCAGTATTTT.

The V and J genes are TRBV15 and TRBJ1-5; no clear D. Between the trimmed V and J ends, which lost 9 bases and 6 bases, there was a span of 12 bases. The CDR3 has 12 residues. The germline V gene encodes CDR1 LNHNV and CDR2 YYDKDF (reference sequence). CDR3 protein: CATTNLGQPQHF. In DNA, the CDR3 is TGTGCCACAACCAACCTGGGTCAGCCCCAGCATTTT.

The genes are TRBV11-2 and TRBJ2-2; D is possibly TRBD1 (5 bases). This CDR3 is 16 amino acids long. Germline CDR1 and CDR2: SGHAT and FQNNGV. Trimming stripped 2 bases from V and 3 bases from J, with 13 bases between. The CDR3 nucleotides are TGTGCCAGCAGCTTATTGTTAGGGGCGGACACCGGGGAGCTGTTTTTT. It yields the protein CASSLLLGADTGELFF.

The chain carries TRBV9 and TRBJ2-3, with D perhaps matching TRBD2 (6 bases). From germline, CDR1 is SGDLS and CDR2 YYNGEE. The length of the CDR3 is 16 residues. Trimming removed 4 bases from V and 0 bases from J, with 15 bases in between. The CDR3 sequence is CASSPRLAVSTDTQYF. Written as DNA, the CDR3 is TGTGCCAGCAGCCCCCGATTAGCGGTTAGCACAGATACGCAGTATTTT.

V is TRBV6-1 and J is TRBJ2-7, with D possibly being TRBD2 (5 bases). The CDR3 spans 14 residues. Germline loops: CDR1 MNHNS, CDR2 SASEGT. With 3 bases removed from V and 3 bases from J, the gap between germline ends came to 12 bases. CDR3 in DNA: TGTGCCAGCAGTGATTGGGGTGCGGGCTACGAGCAGTACTTC. Amino acids: CASSDWGAGYEQYF.

The chain employs TRBV11-2 and TRBJ1-3; the D is unclear. CDR1 is SGHAT, CDR2 FQNNGV, per germline. The V end lost 6 bases, the J end lost 0 bases, and 12 bases lay between the germline ends. This CDR3 has 15 residues. CDR3 protein: CASSFDPVSGNTIYF. Written as DNA, the CDR3 is TGTGCCAGCAGTTTTGACCCAGTCTCTGGAAACACCATATATTTT. The full variable domain, rest sourced from reference TRBV11-2 and TRBJ1-3, is EAGVAQSPRYKIIEKRQSVAFWCNPISGHATLYWYQQILGQGPKLLIQFQNNGVVDDSQLPKDRFSAERLKGVDSTLKIQPAKLEDSAVYLCASSFDPVSGNTIYFGEGSWLTVV.

V usage is TRBV30 and J usage is TRBJ2-3; 12 nucleotides agree with TRBD2. The V segment lost 5 bases and the J segment 5 bases; nucleotides outside the gene matches: 5. The germline gives CDR1 GTSNPN, CDR2 SVGIG (reference sequence). The CDR3 spans 14 residues. CDR3 sequence (DNA): TGTGCCTGGTCGACTAGCGGGAGAATAGATACGCAGTATTTT. Its protein product is CAWSTSGRIDTQYF.

This clone occurred once. The chain is built from TRBV11-2 and TRBJ2-4; 9 bases align to TRBD2. The germline CDR1 and CDR2 sequences are SGHAT and FQNNGV. The CDR3 covers 18 residues. Trimming at V came to 4 bases and at J to 0 bases, leaving 10 bases not matched to a gene. The CDR3 region is CASSSGTSSNLAKNIQYF. For the CDR3, the DNA is TGTGCCAGCAGCTCCGGGACTAGCTCGAACCTAGCCAAAAACATTCAGTACTTC.

The V call is TRBV28, the J call TRBJ2-4; D possibly corresponds to TRBD1 (5 bases). CDR3 length equals 14 residues. The germline V gene encodes CDR1 MDHEN and CDR2 SYDVKM. V lost 5 bases and J lost 11, with 19 bases in between. CDR3: CASSVFKLGQFQYF. CDR3 nucleotides: TGTGCCAGCAGTGTCTTCAAGCTAGGACAATTTCAGTACTTC.